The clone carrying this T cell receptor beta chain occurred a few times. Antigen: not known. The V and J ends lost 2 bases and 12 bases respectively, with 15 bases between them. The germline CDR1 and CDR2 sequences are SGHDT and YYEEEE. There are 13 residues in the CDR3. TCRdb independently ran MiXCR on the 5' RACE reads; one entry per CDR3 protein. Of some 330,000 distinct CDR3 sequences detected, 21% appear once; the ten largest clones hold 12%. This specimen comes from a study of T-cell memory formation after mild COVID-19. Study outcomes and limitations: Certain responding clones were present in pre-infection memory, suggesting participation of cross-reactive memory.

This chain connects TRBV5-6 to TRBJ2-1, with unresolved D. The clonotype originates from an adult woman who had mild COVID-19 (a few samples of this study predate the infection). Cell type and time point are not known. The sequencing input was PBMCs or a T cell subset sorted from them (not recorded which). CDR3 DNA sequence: TGTGCCAGCAGCTTAGGTGGTTACATTCGGCAGTTCTTC. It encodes CASSLGGYIRQFF.